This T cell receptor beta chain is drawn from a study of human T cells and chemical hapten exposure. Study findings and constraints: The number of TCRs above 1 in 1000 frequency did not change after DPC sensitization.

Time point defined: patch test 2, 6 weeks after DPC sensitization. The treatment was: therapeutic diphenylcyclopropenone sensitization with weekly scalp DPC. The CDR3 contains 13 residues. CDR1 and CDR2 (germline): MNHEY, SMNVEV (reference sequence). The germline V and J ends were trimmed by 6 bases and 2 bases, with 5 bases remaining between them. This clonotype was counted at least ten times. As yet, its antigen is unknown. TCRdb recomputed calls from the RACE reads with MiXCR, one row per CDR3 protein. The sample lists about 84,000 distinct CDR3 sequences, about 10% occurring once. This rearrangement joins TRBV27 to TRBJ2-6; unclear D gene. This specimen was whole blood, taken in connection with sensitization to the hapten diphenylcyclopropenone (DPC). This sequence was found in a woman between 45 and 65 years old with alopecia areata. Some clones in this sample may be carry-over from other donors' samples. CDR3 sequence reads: CASSFPGANVLTF. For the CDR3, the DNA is TGTGCCAGCAGCTTTCCTGGGGCCAACGTCCTGACTTTC.